A selection of T cell receptor beta chains follows, all from one sample in a study of PD-1 blockade in classical Hodgkin lymphoma. Clones were read by immunoSEQ multiplex PCR, and TCRdb kept only the in-frame ones, dropping some. The table has 34,000 or so clones, around 81% seen once. Material: peripheral blood mononuclear cells (PBMCs), obtained before the fourth cycle of nivolumab. Every receptor here comes from a human donor with classical Hodgkin lymphoma. Each CDR3 is given with its conserved first and last residue. A D gene is named only where the DNA matches it firmly. Only some rows state a clone size, as once, few, many or a class for expanded clones.

j_call: TRBJ2-2
v_call: TRBV7-2
d_call: TRBD2
clone_size: NA
cdr3_nt: TGTGCCAGCAGCCCCTTTAGCGGGAGTACCGGGGAGCTGTTTTTT
cdr3_aa: CASSPFSGSTGELFF

j_call: TRBJ2-7
v_call: TRBV7-6
d_call: NA
clone_size: once
cdr3_nt: TGTGCCAGCAGCCCCCAGGTGGACATCCGCTCCTACGAGCAGTACTTC
cdr3_aa: CASSPQVDIRSYEQYF

j_call: TRBJ2-1
v_call: TRBV11-2
d_call: NA
clone_size: few
cdr3_nt: TGTGCCAGCAGCTTAGATCGGGGGTCTCAAAATGAGCAGTTCTTC
cdr3_aa: CASSLDRGSQNEQFF

j_call: TRBJ2-1
v_call: TRBV9
d_call: NA
clone_size: NA
cdr3_nt: TGTGCCAGCAGCGTAACCGCGCTATCCTACAATGAGCAGTTCTTC
cdr3_aa: CASSVTALSYNEQFF

j_call: TRBJ1-3
v_call: TRBV7-2
d_call: TRBD1
clone_size: NA
cdr3_nt: TGTGCCAGCGGTACGACAGGGGGCTTAAGCTCTGGAAACACCATATATTTT
cdr3_aa: CASGTTGGLSSGNTIYF

j_call: TRBJ2-2
v_call: TRBV7-9
d_call: TRBD1
clone_size: NA
cdr3_nt: TGTGCCAGCAGCTTTTTGGGACAGGCCATCACCGGGGAGCTGTTTTTT
cdr3_aa: CASSFLGQAITGELFF

j_call: TRBJ1-6
v_call: TRBV30
d_call: NA
clone_size: once
cdr3_nt: TGTGCCTGGATCACTGAAGTGGGACTTTCACCCCTCCACTTT
cdr3_aa: CAWITEVGLSPLHF

j_call: TRBJ1-1
v_call: TRBV9
d_call: TRBD1
clone_size: NA
cdr3_nt: TGTGCCAGCAGCTACCGGGACAGCGACACTGAAGCTTTCTTT
cdr3_aa: CASSYRDSDTEAFF

j_call: TRBJ2-1
v_call: TRBV7-2
d_call: NA
clone_size: NA
cdr3_nt: TGTGCCAGCAGCTTAGACCGGGCGGGGGCTTACAATGAGCAGTTCTTC
cdr3_aa: CASSLDRAGAYNEQFF

j_call: TRBJ2-5
v_call: TRBV30
d_call: NA
clone_size: NA
cdr3_nt: TGTGCCTGGAGTGTAACGGCAGCTCGAGAGACCCAGTACTTC
cdr3_aa: CAWSVTAARETQYF